Listed here are 13 T cell receptor beta chains from one sample, sequenced in a study of control samples from healthy donors and cancer patients. Clones were read by immunoSEQ multiplex PCR, and TCRdb kept only the in-frame ones, dropping some. The table records some 130,000 clones, around 89% of them present only once. The sequencing input was blood. The source of these receptors is a man in his forties or fifties in good health.

The genes are TRBV7-2 and TRBJ2-7; 9 bases line up with TRBD1. V lost 1 base and J lost 2; bases outside the gene matches: 3. The germline CDR1 and CDR2 sequences are SGHTA and FQGNSA. This CDR3 spans 15 amino acids. CDR3 bases: TGTGCCAGCAGCTTAGTCCGGGACAGGGCCTACGAGCAGTACTTC. The encoded protein is CASSLVRDRAYEQYF.

This chain uses TRBV7-6 with TRBJ2-1; tentative D call: TRBD2 (6 bases). CDR3 length: 15 residues. Trimming pared 4 bases from V and 7 bases from J, leaving 17 bases between. Per germline, CDR1 SGHVS and CDR2 FNYEAQ. The CDR3 DNA sequence: TGTGCCAGCAGCTCCCAGACGGGGGTTAGGAATGAGCAGTTCTTC. It specifies CASSSQTGVRNEQFF. The full variable domain, its missing parts supplied by reference TRBV7-6 and TRBJ2-1, is GAGVSQSPRYKVTKRGQDVALRCDPISGHVSLYWYRQALGQGPEFLTYFNYEAQQDKSGLPNDRFSAERPEGSISTLTIQRTEQRDSAMYRCASSSQTGVRNEQFFGPGTRLTVL.

The chain joins TRBV10-1 to TRBJ2-4; D possibly corresponds to TRBD1 (5 bases). Germline V CDR1 and CDR2: WNHNN, SYGVQD (reference sequence). This CDR3 spans 13 amino acids. V lost 6 bases, J lost 5 bases, and 11 bases lay in between. DNA for the CDR3: TGCGCCAGCAGCGTCACCAGGGAAAACATTCAGTACTTC. Translation: CASSVTRENIQYF.

J is TRBJ2-7 and V is TRBV6-5; D is unresolved. The germline V and J ends were trimmed by 7 bases and 4 bases, with 8 bases remaining between them. Germline-derived CDR1 and CDR2 are MNHEY and SVGAGI. The CDR3 length is 11 residues. The CDR3 spells CASNQVYEQYF. The CDR3 DNA reads as TGTGCCAGCAACCAGGTGTACGAGCAGTACTTC.

This chain links TRBV3-1 (or the pseudogene TRBV3-2) with TRBJ1-5; D might be TRBD1 (6 bases). The CDR3 extends over 14 amino acids. The germline V and J ends were trimmed by 4 bases and 7 bases, with 14 bases remaining between them. Germline CDR1 is LGHDT and CDR2 is YNNKEL (reference sequence). As DNA, the CDR3 is TGTGCCAGCAGCCTAGGACAGACTACCCAGCCCCAGCATTTT. Translating it yields CASSLGQTTQPQHF.

The J gene is TRBJ2-7, the V gene TRBV10-2; D may be TRBD1 (5 bases). CDR3 length: 13 amino acids. V dropped 4 bases and J dropped 2 bases, with 9 bases sitting between them. CDR1 is WSHSY, CDR2 SAAADI, per germline. In DNA form, the CDR3 reads TGCGCCAGCAGTGGGGGCAGAGCCTACGAGCAGTACTTC. It specifies CASSGGRAYEQYF.

The chain employs TRBV30 and TRBJ1-1; no reliable D call. The germline V and J ends were trimmed by 4 bases and 0 bases, with 9 bases remaining between them. The germline V gene has CDR1 GTSNPN and CDR2 SVGIG (reference sequence). This CDR3 has 13 amino acids. Here the CDR3 reads CAWTSGMNTEAFF. CDR3 sequence (DNA): TGTGCCTGGACGTCCGGTATGAACACTGAAGCTTTCTTT.

V usage is TRBV25-1 and J usage is TRBJ2-3, with 8 bases matching TRBD1. J gave up 3 bases and V 3 bases, and 8 bases lay outside the gene matches. CDR3 size: 16 residues. CDR1 and CDR2 (germline): MGHDK, SYGVNS. The CDR3 is CASSESQGVRTDTQYF. The CDR3 nucleotides are TGTGCCAGCAGTGAGTCACAGGGGGTGAGGACAGATACGCAGTATTTT. The full variable domain, rest sourced from reference TRBV25-1 and TRBJ2-3, is EADIYQTPRYLVIGTGKKITLECSQTMGHDKMYWYQQDPGMELHLIHYSYGVNSTEKGDLSSESTVSRIRTEHFPLTLESARPSHTSQYLCASSESQGVRTDTQYFGPGTRLTVL.

The chain uses TRBV5-4 and TRBJ2-1; 9 bases map to TRBD2. Germline CDR1 reads SGHNT; CDR2 reads YYREEE (reference sequence). The CDR3 covers 16 residues. The trim removed 0 bases at V and 7 bases at J, leaving 8 bases unmatched. The CDR3 region is CASSLAEAGGLNEQFF. CDR3 nucleotide sequence: TGTGCCAGCAGCTTGGCCGAGGCGGGGGGGCTAAATGAGCAGTTCTTC.

The chain couples TRBV10-3 to TRBJ2-1; maybe TRBD2 (6 bases). This CDR3 has 13 residues. The germline gives CDR1 ENHRY, CDR2 SYGVKD. V was clipped by 2 bases and J by 6 bases, with 8 bases between them. DNA of the CDR3: TGTGCCATCAGTGAGGTGGGGGGCAATGAGCAGTTCTTC. This sequence encodes CAISEVGGNEQFF.

A word on this clone: Other DNA variants within this sample encode the same CDR3. The J gene is TRBJ2-2, the V gene TRBV4-2; TRBD2 aligns across 11 bases. The CDR3 contains 15 residues. With 1 base clipped from V and 8 bases from J, the junction kept 3 bases outside the gene matches. Germline loops: CDR1 LGHNA, CDR2 YNFKEQ. Here the CDR3 reads CASSQVSGGAGELFF. The DNA for the CDR3 is TGTGCCAGCAGCCAAGTTAGCGGGGGGGCGGGGGAGCTGTTTTTT.

The V gene is TRBV12-3 or TRBV12-4, the J gene TRBJ1-1, with D perhaps matching TRBD1 (5 bases). The CDR3 spans 13 residues. V was clipped by 3 bases and J by 0 bases, with 5 bases between them. For the CDR3, the DNA is TGTGCCAGCAGTTTGACAGTGAACACTGAAGCTTTCTTT. Its protein is CASSLTVNTEAFF.

This chain connects TRBV11-3 to TRBJ1-2, with 8 positions matching TRBD1. Per the germline V gene, CDR1 is SGHNT and CDR2 is YENEEA. The CDR3 consists of 16 residues. The junction had 15 bases not matched to a gene; V was cut back by 5 bases and J by 7 bases. The CDR3 DNA follows: TGTGCCAGCAGCCAGAGGGGCGGACAGGGAAATATTGGCTACACCTTC. It translates to CASSQRGGQGNIGYTF.